This T cell receptor beta chain was identified in a study of read filtering for tumor transcriptome and immune sequencing. As for the study in general: Whole-transcriptome libraries were prepared after DNase treatment. Study results and limitations: Compared with RNA-seq, IR-seq gave much higher clonotype depth and reliability.

The V end was cut by 11 bases, the J end by 0 bases, with 11 bases between. The CDR3 contains 13 residues. To note about this clonotype: Its antigen is unidentified. A read error is possible here, since a much larger clone lies one base away.

From 300 to 400 ng of RNA, a library with molecular barcoded alpha/delta and beta/gamma adaptors was made. One entry per CDR3 protein results from TCRdb running MiXCR on the reads. Of approximately 58,000 distinct CDR3 sequences in the sample, about 20% were seen once. V gene TRBV12-3 or TRBV12-4 combines with J gene TRBJ2-1; possibly TRBD2 for D (5 bases). The source is a donor at least 40 years old with multiple myeloma. Sample: a population of CD138-negative cells sorted from bone marrow. CDR3 sequence reads: CASGGSSYNEQFF. CDR3 DNA sequence: TGTGCCTCAGGAGGTAGCTCCTACAATGAGCAGTTCTTC.